Listed below are T cell receptor beta chains from one sample, sequenced in a study of blood T cell repertoires in COVID-19. The table came from immunoSEQ multiplex PCR; TCRdb's copy has only in-frame clones and leaves some out. The profile shows 150,000 to 200,000 clones, over 75% of them singletons. The sequencing input was PBMCs or T cells enriched from blood (not recorded which). The receptors were gathered from a human donor with acute COVID-19. The donor label of this sample is uncertain. Both conserved end residues are part of each CDR3. A D gene is named only where the DNA matches it firmly. The size entry is marked missing in some rows and otherwise reads once, few, many or a size class.

CDR3 DNA,CDR3 protein,J gene,V gene,D gene,clone size
TGTGCCAGCAGCCCCACAGCAGGACAGGGCTACGAGCAGTACTTC,CASSPTAGQGYEQYF,TRBJ2-7,TRBV7-2,TRBD1,NA
TGTGCCAGCAGCTTATACAGGGGGCGCCCCTCCGGCTACACCTTC,CASSLYRGRPSGYTF,TRBJ1-2,TRBV5-4,TRBD1,NA
TGTGCCAGCAGCTTAGGATCCAGGGGCCTATCCGGGGAGCTGTTTTTT,CASSLGSRGLSGELFF,TRBJ2-2,TRBV7-9,NA,NA
TGTGCCAGCAGCGTAGCTCCGGTTAAGCCGCGAGAGCTGTTTTTT,CASSVAPVKPRELFF,TRBJ2-2,TRBV9,NA,NA
TGTGCCAGCAGCCCTTGGACAGCAGCCTACGAGCAGTACTTC,CASSPWTAAYEQYF,TRBJ2-7,TRBV9,NA,NA
TGCAGCTCGTGGGGCCGGGGGGGCCCCACAGATACGCAGTATTTT,CSSWGRGGPTDTQYF,TRBJ2-3,TRBV29-1,TRBD2,few
TGTGCCATCAGTGCCCTAGCGGGGGACAATGAGCAGTTCTTC,CAISALAGDNEQFF,TRBJ2-1,TRBV10-3,TRBD2,NA
TGTGCCAGCAGAGCGGGACAGGGGATCCTGACTGGCTACACCTTC,CASRAGQGILTGYTF,TRBJ1-2,TRBV3-1/TRBV3-2,TRBD1,NA
TGTGCCAGCAGCTTACGCGGTTCTGAAGGCTACACCTTC,CASSLRGSEGYTF,TRBJ1-2,TRBV11-2,NA,once
TGTGCCAGCAGCGCCCTCGCCAGCAGGGCCCATGGCTACACCTTC,CASSALASRAHGYTF,TRBJ1-2,TRBV9,NA,NA
TGTGCCAGCTCACAGTCACAGGGCCCTGTGTCGGAAAAACTGTTTTTT,CASSQSQGPVSEKLFF,TRBJ1-4,TRBV18,NA,NA
TGTGCCAGCAGCTTTGGAGGGCTCCTATCCTACGAGCAGTACTTC,CASSFGGLLSYEQYF,TRBJ2-7,TRBV7-9,NA,NA
TGCAGTGCTAGCCAGGACAGACAGGCTTTCTTT,CSASQDRQAFF,TRBJ1-1,TRBV20-1,NA,NA
TGTGCCATCAGTGGGGGACAGGGGGTTGGCTACACCTTC,CAISGGQGVGYTF,TRBJ1-2,TRBV10-3,TRBD1,NA
TGTGCCAGCAGGCCCGGGACTCAGAACGCTGAAGCTTTCTTT,CASRPGTQNAEAFF,TRBJ1-1,TRBV6-5,NA,NA
TGTGCCAGCAGCCAGGGGGATTCACCCCTCCACTTT,CASSQGDSPLHF,TRBJ1-6,TRBV6-5,TRBD1,few
TGTGCCAGCAGTTTAACGGGGGGACCACAAGAGACCCAGTACTTC,CASSLTGGPQETQYF,TRBJ2-5,TRBV28,TRBD2,NA
TGCGCCAGCAGCTTGGGAGGTCAGAGCAATTCACCCCTCCACTTT,CASSLGGQSNSPLHF,TRBJ1-6,TRBV5-1,NA,few
TGTGCCAGCAGTTATGAAGGACAGTGGACCAAAGTCTACACCTTC,CASSYEGQWTKVYTF,TRBJ1-2,TRBV6-6,NA,NA
TGTGCCAGCAGCCAAGGATTGCCGGGACTAGCGGGGGGGCCGAGCGGGGAGCTGTTTTTT,CASSQGLPGLAGGPSGELFF,TRBJ2-2,TRBV4-2,TRBD2,NA
TGTGCCAGCAGCTTAGAGGGACTAGCGGGGGGCCCGTTACGGAGGCAGTTCTTC,CASSLEGLAGGPLRRQFF,TRBJ2-1,TRBV7-2,TRBD2,NA
TGTGCCAGCAGTGAAGCCGGGGCAGGGGGCTTTCATGGCTACACCTTC,CASSEAGAGGFHGYTF,TRBJ1-2,TRBV25-1,TRBD1,NA
TGTGCCAGCTCACCACCGCCCGGGAACACCATATATTTT,CASSPPPGNTIYF,TRBJ1-3,TRBV18,NA,NA
TGTGCCAGCAGCGTAGCGGGGACTTCCTACGAGCAGTACTTT,CASSVAGTSYEQYF,TRBJ2-7,TRBV9,NA,NA
TGTGCCAGTAGTGTGGGACAGAATTTTGAAAAACTGTTTTTT,CASSVGQNFEKLFF,TRBJ1-4,TRBV19,TRBD1,NA
TGTGCCACCGGGAGGTCAGATAATGAAAAACTGTTTTTT,CATGRSDNEKLFF,TRBJ1-4,TRBV24-1,NA,NA
TGCGCCAGCAGCCCCGACAGGGACTATGGCTACACCTTC,CASSPDRDYGYTF,TRBJ1-2,TRBV5-1,TRBD1,NA
TGTGCCAGCAGCTTTTTGGGCGGGGAGATTAGCACAGATACGCAGTATTTT,CASSFLGGEISTDTQYF,TRBJ2-3,TRBV11-2,NA,NA